This T cell receptor beta chain was identified during a study of human T cells and chemical hapten exposure. About the research overall: Enrolled patients were predominantly female and had alopecia areata, totalis or universalis. Whole-study findings and limits: Relative to controls, expanded TCRs formed significantly more large CDR3 similarity clusters. The study found that PT1 expanded TCR counts correlated positively with patch test score.

The time point denotes: patch test 2, 6 weeks after DPC sensitization. Specified treatment: therapeutic diphenylcyclopropenone sensitization with weekly scalp DPC. In its sample, this clonotype was seen many times. Antigen: not known. The V segment lost 5 bases and the J segment 7 bases; nucleotides outside the gene matches: 1. Germline V gene sequence: CDR1 SEHNR, CDR2 FQNEAQ (reference sequence). This CDR3 has 11 residues. TCRdb called the RACE reads again in MiXCR, with one record for every CDR3 protein. The sample has about 400,000 distinct CDR3 sequences, about 6% seen once; the top ten hold around 5.8%.

The chain is built from TRBV7-9 and TRBJ1-1; TRBD1 agrees at 7 bases. The sample consisted of whole blood, taken in connection with sensitization to the hapten diphenylcyclopropenone (DPC). This sequence originates from a woman in her late teens or twenties with alopecia areata. Some clones in this sample may be carry-over from other donors' samples. The CDR3 coding sequence is TGTGCCAGCAGCCGGGACAGTGAAGCTTTCTTT. Translated, it gives CASSRDSEAFF.